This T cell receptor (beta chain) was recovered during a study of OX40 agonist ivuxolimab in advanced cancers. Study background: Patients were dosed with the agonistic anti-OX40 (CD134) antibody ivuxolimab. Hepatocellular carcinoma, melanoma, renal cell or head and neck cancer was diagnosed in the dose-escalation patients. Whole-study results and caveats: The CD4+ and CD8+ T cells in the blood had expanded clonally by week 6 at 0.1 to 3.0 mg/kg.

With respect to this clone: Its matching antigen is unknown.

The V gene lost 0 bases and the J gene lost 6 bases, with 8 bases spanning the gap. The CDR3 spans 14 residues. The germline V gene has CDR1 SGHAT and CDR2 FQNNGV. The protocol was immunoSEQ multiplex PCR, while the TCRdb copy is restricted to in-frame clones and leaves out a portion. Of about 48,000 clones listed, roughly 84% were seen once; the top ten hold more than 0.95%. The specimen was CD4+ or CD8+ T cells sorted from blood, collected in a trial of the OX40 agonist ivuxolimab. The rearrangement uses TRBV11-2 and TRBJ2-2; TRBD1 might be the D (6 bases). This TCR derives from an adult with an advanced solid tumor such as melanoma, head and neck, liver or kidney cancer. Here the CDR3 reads CASSLDRGAGELFF. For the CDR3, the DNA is TGTGCCAGCAGCTTAGACAGGGGAGCCGGGGAGCTGTTTTTT.